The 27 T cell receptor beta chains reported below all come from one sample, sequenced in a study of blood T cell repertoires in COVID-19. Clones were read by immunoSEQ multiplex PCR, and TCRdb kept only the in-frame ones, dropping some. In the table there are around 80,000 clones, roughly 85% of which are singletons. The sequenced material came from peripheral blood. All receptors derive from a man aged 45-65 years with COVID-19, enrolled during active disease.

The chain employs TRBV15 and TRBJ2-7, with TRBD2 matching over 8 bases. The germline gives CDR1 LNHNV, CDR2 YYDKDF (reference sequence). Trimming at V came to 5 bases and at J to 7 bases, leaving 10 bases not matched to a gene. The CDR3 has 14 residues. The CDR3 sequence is CATSHPGGAREQYF. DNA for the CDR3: TGTGCCACCAGCCATCCGGGGGGGGCTCGGGAGCAGTACTTC.

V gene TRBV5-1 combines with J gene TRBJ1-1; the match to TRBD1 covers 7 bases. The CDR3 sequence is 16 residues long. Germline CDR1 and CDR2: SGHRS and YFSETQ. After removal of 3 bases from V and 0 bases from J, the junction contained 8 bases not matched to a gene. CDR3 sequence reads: CASSWGDRVLNTEAFF. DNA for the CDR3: TGCGCCAGCAGCTGGGGTGACAGGGTACTGAACACTGAAGCTTTCTTT. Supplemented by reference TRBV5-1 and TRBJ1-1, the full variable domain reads KAGVTQTPRYLIKTRGQQVTLSCSPISGHRSVSWYQQTPGQGLQFLFEYFSETQRNKGNFPGRFSGRQFSNSRSEMNVSTLELGDSALYLCASSWGDRVLNTEAFFGQGTRLTVV.

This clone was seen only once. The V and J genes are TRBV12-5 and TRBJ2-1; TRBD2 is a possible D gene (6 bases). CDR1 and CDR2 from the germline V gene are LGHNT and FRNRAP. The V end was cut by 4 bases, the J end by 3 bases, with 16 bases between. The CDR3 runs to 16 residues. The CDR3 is CASGSPNGRNYNEQFF. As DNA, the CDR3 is TGTGCTAGTGGTTCACCTAACGGGAGAAACTACAATGAGCAGTTCTTC.

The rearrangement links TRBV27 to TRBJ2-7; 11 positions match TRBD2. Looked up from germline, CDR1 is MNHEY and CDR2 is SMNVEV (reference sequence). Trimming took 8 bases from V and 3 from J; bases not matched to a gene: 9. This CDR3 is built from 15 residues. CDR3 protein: CASRPGLAGLYEQYF. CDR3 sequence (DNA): TGTGCCAGCCGACCCGGACTAGCGGGCCTCTACGAGCAGTACTTC.

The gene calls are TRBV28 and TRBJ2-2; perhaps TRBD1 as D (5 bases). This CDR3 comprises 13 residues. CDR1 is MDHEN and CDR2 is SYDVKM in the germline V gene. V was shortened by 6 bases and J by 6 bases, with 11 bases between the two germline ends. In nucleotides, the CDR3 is TGTGCCAGCAGGCAGGGTACCGCCGGGGAGCTGTTTTTT. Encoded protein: CASRQGTAGELFF.

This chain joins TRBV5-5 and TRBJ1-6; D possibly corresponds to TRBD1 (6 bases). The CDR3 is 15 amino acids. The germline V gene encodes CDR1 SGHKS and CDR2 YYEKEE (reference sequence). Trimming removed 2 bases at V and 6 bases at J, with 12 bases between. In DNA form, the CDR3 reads TGTGCCAGCAGCTTCCAGACAGGAGGTAATTCACCCCTCCACTTT. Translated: CASSFQTGGNSPLHF.

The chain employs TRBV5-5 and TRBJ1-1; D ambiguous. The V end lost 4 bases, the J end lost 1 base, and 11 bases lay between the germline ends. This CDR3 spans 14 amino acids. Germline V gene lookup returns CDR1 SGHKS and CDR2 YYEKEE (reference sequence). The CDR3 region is CASSLLGGNTEAFF. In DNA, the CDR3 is TGTGCCAGCAGCCTCCTGGGAGGGAACACTGAAGCTTTCTTT. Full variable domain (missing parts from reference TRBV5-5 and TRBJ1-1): DAGVTQSPTHLIKTRGQQVTLRCSPISGHKSVSWYQQVLGQGPQFIFQYYEKEERGRGNFPDRFSARQFPNYSSELNVNALLLGDSALYLCASSLLGGNTEAFFGQGTRLTVV.

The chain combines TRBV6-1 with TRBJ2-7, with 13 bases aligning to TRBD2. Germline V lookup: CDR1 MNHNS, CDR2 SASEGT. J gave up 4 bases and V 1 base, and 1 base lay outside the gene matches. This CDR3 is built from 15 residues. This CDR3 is CASSEGTSGSYEQYF. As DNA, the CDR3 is TGTGCCAGCAGTGAAGGGACTAGCGGGAGTTACGAGCAGTACTTC.

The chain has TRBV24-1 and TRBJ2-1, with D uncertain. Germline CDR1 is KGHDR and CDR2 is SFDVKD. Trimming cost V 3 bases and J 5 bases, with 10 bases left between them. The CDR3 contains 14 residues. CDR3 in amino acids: CATSDPTKNNEQFF. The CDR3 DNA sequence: TGTGCCACCAGTGATCCGACAAAGAACAATGAGCAGTTCTTC.

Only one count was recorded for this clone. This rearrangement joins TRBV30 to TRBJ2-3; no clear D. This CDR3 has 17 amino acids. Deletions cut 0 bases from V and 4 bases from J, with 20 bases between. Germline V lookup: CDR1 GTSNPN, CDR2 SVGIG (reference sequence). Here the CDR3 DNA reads TGTGCCTGGAGTGTACGTCGTACGTTCGAGGCCGCAGATACGCAGTATTTT. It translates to CAWSVRRTFEAADTQYF.

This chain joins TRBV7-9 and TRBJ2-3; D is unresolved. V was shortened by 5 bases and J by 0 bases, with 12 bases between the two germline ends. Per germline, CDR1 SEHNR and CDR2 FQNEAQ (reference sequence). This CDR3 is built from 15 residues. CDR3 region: CASSPRLASTDTQYF. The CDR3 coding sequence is TGTGCCAGCAGCCCTAGACTCGCTAGCACAGATACGCAGTATTTT.

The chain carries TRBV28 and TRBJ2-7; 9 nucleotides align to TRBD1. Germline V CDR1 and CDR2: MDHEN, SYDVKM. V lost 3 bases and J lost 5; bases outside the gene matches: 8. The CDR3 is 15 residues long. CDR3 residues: CASSFRDRVGHEQYF. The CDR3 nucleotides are TGTGCCAGCAGTTTCAGGGACAGGGTTGGCCACGAGCAGTACTTC.

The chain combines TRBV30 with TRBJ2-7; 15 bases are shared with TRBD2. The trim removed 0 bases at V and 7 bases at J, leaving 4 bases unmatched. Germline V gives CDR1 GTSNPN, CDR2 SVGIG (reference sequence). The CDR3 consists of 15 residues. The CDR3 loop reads CAWSVVGLAGGEQYF. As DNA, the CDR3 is TGTGCCTGGAGTGTAGTGGGACTAGCGGGAGGAGAGCAGTACTTC.

The CDR3 coding sequence is TGTGCCAGTCGGGGGGGAGTAGTCACCGGGGAGCTGTTTTTT. It codes for CASRGGVVTGELFF. This chain uses TRBV27 with TRBJ2-2; 8 bases line up with TRBD2. The CDR3 sequence is 14 residues long. V dropped 9 bases and J dropped 4; count of bases not matched to a gene: 7. Per germline, CDR1 MNHEY and CDR2 SMNVEV (reference sequence).

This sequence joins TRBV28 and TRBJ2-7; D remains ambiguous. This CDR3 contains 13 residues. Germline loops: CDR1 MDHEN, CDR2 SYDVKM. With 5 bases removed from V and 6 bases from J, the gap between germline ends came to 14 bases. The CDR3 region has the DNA TGTGCCAGCAGTCCATCTGAGCTCCTCGAGCAGTACTTC. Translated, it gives CASSPSELLEQYF.

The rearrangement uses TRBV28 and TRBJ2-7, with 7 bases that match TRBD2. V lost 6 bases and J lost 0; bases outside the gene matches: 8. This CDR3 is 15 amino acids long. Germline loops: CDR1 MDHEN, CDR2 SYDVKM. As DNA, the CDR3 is TGTGCCAGCAGGGGCGGGCGGACTAGCTCCTACGAGCAGTACTTC. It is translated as CASRGGRTSSYEQYF.

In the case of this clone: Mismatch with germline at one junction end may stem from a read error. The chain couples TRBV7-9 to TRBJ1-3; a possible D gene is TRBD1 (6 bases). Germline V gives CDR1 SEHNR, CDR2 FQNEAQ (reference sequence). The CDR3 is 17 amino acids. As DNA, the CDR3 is TGTGCCAGCAGCTCCCAGGGGTTCTTCACAGCTGGGAACACCATATATTTT. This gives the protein CASSSQGFFTAGNTIYF.

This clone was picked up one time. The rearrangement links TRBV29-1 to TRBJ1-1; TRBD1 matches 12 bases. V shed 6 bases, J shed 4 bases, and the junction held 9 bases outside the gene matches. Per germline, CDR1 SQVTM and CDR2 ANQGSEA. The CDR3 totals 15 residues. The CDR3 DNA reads TGCAGCGTCGGGACAGGGGGCAGGTCTTTCACTGAAGCTTTCTTT. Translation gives CSVGTGGRSFTEAFF.

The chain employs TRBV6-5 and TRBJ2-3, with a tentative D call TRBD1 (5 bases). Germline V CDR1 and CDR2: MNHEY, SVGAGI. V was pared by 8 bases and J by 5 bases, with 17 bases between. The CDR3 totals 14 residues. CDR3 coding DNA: TGTGCCAGCTTGTTGGACCAGGGCCGAGATACGCAGTATTTT. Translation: CASLLDQGRDTQYF.

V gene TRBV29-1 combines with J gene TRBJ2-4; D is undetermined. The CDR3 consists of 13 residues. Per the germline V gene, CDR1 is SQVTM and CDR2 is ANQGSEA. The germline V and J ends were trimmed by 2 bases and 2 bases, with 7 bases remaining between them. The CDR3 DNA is TGCAGCGTTGAACAGTTGCCCAAAAACATTCAGTACTTC. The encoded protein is CSVEQLPKNIQYF.

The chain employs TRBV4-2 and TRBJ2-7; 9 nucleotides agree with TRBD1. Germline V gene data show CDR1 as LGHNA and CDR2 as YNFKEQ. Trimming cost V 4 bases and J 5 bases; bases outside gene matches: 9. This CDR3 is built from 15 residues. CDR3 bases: TGTGCCAGCAGCCTCAAGGACAGGGGACAAGACGAGCAGTACTTC. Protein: CASSLKDRGQDEQYF.

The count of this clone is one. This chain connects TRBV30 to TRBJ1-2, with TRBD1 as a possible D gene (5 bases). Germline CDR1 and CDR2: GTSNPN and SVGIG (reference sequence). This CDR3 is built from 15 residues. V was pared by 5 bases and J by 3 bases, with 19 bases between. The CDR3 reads CAWGRRDVWDYGYTF. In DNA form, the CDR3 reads TGTGCCTGGGGCCGGAGGGACGTTTGGGACTATGGCTACACCTTC. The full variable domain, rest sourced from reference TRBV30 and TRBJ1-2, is SQTIHQWPATLVQPVGSPLSLECTVEGTSNPNLYWYRQAAGRGLQLLFYSVGIGQISSEVPQNLSASRPQDRQFILSSKKLLLSDSGFYLCAWGRRDVWDYGYTFGSGTRLTVV.

The CDR3 DNA reads TGCAGTGCTAAGACAGGCCTGGGCTACACCTTC. Its protein is CSAKTGLGYTF. The chain joins TRBV20-1 to TRBJ1-2; perhaps TRBD1 as D (6 bases). V lost 4 bases and J lost 8, with 11 bases in between. Germline V lookup: CDR1 DFQATT, CDR2 SNEGSKA (reference sequence). CDR3 size: 11 residues.

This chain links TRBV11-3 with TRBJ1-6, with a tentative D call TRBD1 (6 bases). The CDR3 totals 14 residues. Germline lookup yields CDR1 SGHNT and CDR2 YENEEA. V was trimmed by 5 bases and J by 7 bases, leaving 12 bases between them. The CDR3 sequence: CASSQGQSNSPLHF. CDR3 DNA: TGTGCCAGCAGCCAAGGACAGTCAAATTCACCCCTCCACTTT.

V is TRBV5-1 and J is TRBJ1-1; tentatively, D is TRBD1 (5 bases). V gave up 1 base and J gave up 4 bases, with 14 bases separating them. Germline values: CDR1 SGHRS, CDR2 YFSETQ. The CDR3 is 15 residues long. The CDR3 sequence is CASSLQGSSPTEAFF. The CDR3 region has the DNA TGCGCCAGCAGCTTGCAGGGTTCGAGCCCCACTGAAGCTTTCTTT.

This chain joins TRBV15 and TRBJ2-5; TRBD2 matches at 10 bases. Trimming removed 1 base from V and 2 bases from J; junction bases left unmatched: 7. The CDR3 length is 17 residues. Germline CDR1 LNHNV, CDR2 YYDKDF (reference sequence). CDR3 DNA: TGTGCCACCAGCAGAGGAGAAGGACTAGCGGATCAAGAGACCCAGTACTTC. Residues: CATSRGEGLADQETQYF.

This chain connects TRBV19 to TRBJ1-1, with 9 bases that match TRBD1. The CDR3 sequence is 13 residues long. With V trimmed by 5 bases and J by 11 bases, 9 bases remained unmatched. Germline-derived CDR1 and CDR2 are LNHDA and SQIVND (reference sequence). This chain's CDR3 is CASSPLGQGRAFF. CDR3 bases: TGTGCCAGTAGTCCGCTCGGACAGGGGCGGGCTTTCTTT.